This entry lists 28 T cell receptor beta chains sequenced from one sample in a study of cytomegalovirus exposure and HLA in healthy donors. Assay used: immunoSEQ multiplex PCR; TCRdb lists only in-frame clones, some missing. The data hold 57,000 or so clones, with 90% to 95% observed a single time. The sequenced material came from PBMCs. The receptors were sampled from a woman in her 30s in good health and CMV-seronegative.

DNA for the CDR3: TGTGCCAGCAGTTTGGGGCTTCAGGGAAAGGACACCGGGGAGCTGTTTTTT. This gives the protein CASSLGLQGKDTGELFF. This chain joins TRBV28 and TRBJ2-2, with TRBD1 as a possible D gene (5 bases). Between the trimmed V and J ends, which lost 3 bases and 3 bases, there was a span of 17 bases. CDR3 length equals 17 residues. CDR1 MDHEN and CDR2 SYDVKM come from the germline V gene.

This clone was seen a few times. The chain uses TRBV30 and TRBJ2-2; the D gene is possibly TRBD2 (5 bases). The CDR3 contains 15 residues. V lost 4 bases to trimming and J lost 3 bases, with 15 bases between them. The V gene's germline CDR1 is GTSNPN and CDR2 SVGIG (reference sequence). The CDR3 loop reads CAWKSLLGDTGELFF. The CDR3 DNA reads as TGTGCCTGGAAATCCCTCCTCGGGGACACCGGGGAGCTGTTTTTT.

V is TRBV27 and J is TRBJ2-2; TRBD2 might be the D (5 bases). The germline gives CDR1 MNHEY, CDR2 SMNVEV (reference sequence). The CDR3 has 13 residues. V dropped 7 bases and J dropped 6 bases, with 12 bases sitting between them. CDR3 sequence (DNA): TGTGCCAGCACCTTTAGCGTACCCGGGGAGCTGTTTTTT. Translating it yields CASTFSVPGELFF.

V and J are TRBV4-1 and TRBJ2-7; D unclear. Trimming left V 0 bases short and J 0 bases short, with 6 bases between. In germline, CDR1 is MGHRA, CDR2 YSYEKL. The length of the CDR3 is 14 residues. The CDR3 region has the DNA TGCGCCAGCAGCCAAGAAGAGAACTCCTACGAGCAGTACTTC. Translation: CASSQEENSYEQYF.

The CDR3 bases are TGTGCCAGCAGCCTAGGGGTGGGACAGGGGGTTTTGAACACTGAAGCTTTCTTT. This gives the protein CASSLGVGQGVLNTEAFF. The V gene is TRBV5-4, the J gene TRBJ1-1, with 11 bases lining up with TRBD1. There are 18 residues in the CDR3. Germline values: CDR1 SGHNT, CDR2 YYREEE (reference sequence). The ends lost 4 bases at V and 0 bases at J; junction bases unmatched: 11.

J is TRBJ1-1 and V is TRBV5-1; unclear D gene. The CDR3 loop spans 15 amino acids. V lost 0 bases and J lost 1, with 10 bases in between. CDR1 and CDR2 from the germline V gene are SGHRS and YFSETQ. CDR3 region: CASSLVQARNTEAFF. In DNA, the CDR3 is TGCGCCAGCAGCTTGGTCCAGGCCCGGAACACTGAAGCTTTCTTT. The full variable domain, its missing parts supplied by reference TRBV5-1 and TRBJ1-1, is KAGVTQTPRYLIKTRGQQVTLSCSPISGHRSVSWYQQTPGQGLQFLFEYFSETQRNKGNFPGRFSGRQFSNSRSEMNVSTLELGDSALYLCASSLVQARNTEAFFGQGTRLTVV.

The chain recombines TRBV18 with TRBJ1-1; no clear D gene. The germline V and J ends were trimmed by 1 base and 0 bases, with 6 bases remaining between them. CDR1 is KGHSH and CDR2 is LQKENI in the germline V gene. There are 14 residues in the CDR3. The CDR3 DNA sequence: TGTGCCAGCTCACCACGTATTGTGAACACTGAAGCTTTCTTT. It encodes CASSPRIVNTEAFF.

The rearrangement links TRBV27 to TRBJ2-5, with D maybe TRBD1 (5 bases). The CDR3 has 15 residues. Germline CDR1 and CDR2: MNHEY and SMNVEV (reference sequence). Trimming took off 6 bases at V and 5 bases at J, with 19 bases between the two ends. The CDR3 DNA reads as TGTGCCAGCAGGAGGCCGCAGGGTGGGGCCGAGACCCAGTACTTC. Translated: CASRRPQGGAETQYF.

V is TRBV6-1 and J is TRBJ2-7; 7 positions agree with TRBD1. The CDR3 consists of 14 residues. Germline V lookup: CDR1 MNHNS, CDR2 SASEGT. Unmatched junction bases numbered 3, after V lost 2 bases and J lost 2 bases. The CDR3 bases are TGTGCCAGCAGTGAATCTGGGACAGCCTACGAGCAGTACTTC. Encoded protein: CASSESGTAYEQYF.

The chain couples TRBV5-4 to TRBJ2-7; a possible D gene is TRBD1 (6 bases). Per the germline V gene, CDR1 is SGHNT and CDR2 is YYREEE (reference sequence). The CDR3 sequence is 17 residues long. V lost 0 bases and J 0 bases, leaving 16 bases between the germline ends. The CDR3 sequence is CASSLGGLAVDSYEQYF. Written as DNA, the CDR3 is TGTGCCAGCAGCTTGGGGGGGCTAGCTGTGGACTCCTACGAGCAGTACTTC. Supplemented by reference TRBV5-4 and TRBJ2-7, the full variable domain reads ETGVTQSPTHLIKTRGQQVTLRCSSQSGHNTVSWYQQALGQGPQFIFQYYREEENGRGNFPPRFSGLQFPNYSSELNVNALELDDSALYLCASSLGGLAVDSYEQYFGPGTRLTVT.

The chain links TRBV5-5 to TRBJ1-2; D is possibly TRBD1 (6 bases). V lost 3 bases and J 2 bases, leaving 11 bases between the germline ends. The CDR3 loop spans 14 amino acids. Germline V gene data show CDR1 as SGHKS and CDR2 as YYEKEE (reference sequence). The CDR3 reads CASSSLDRNYGYTF. In nucleotides, the CDR3 is TGTGCCAGCAGCTCCCTCGACAGGAACTATGGCTACACCTTC.

The chain carries TRBV4-1 and TRBJ1-2, with unresolved D. The CDR3 contains 16 residues. Trimming took 3 bases from V and 3 from J, leaving 17 bases between them. Germline V CDR1 and CDR2: MGHRA, YSYEKL. The CDR3 loop is CASSQAQLTVHYGYTF. CDR3 coding DNA: TGCGCCAGCAGCCAGGCACAGTTAACTGTGCACTATGGCTACACCTTC.

J is TRBJ2-3 and V is TRBV25-1; possible D gene TRBD2, 7 bases. This CDR3 is 16 amino acids long. With 5 bases removed from V and 4 bases from J, the gap between germline ends came to 19 bases. CDR1 and CDR2 (germline): MGHDK, SYGVNS. CDR3 protein: CASSKNSAGGPDTQYF. The CDR3 nucleotides are TGTGCCAGCAGTAAGAATAGCGCCGGGGGGCCAGATACGCAGTATTTT.

V gene TRBV4-3 combines with J gene TRBJ2-7, with 13 bases that match TRBD2. Germline lookup yields CDR1 LGHNA and CDR2 YSLEER. The CDR3 has 22 residues. V shed 0 bases and J 3 bases; nucleotides not matched to a gene: 20. This chain's CDR3 is CASSQDYEGLAGSGIIGYEQYF. DNA of the CDR3: TGCGCCAGCAGCCAAGATTATGAGGGACTAGCGGGATCGGGGATTATTGGCTACGAGCAGTACTTC.

The chain carries TRBV5-6 and TRBJ1-2, with D possibly matching TRBD1 (5 bases). Per germline, CDR1 SGHDT and CDR2 YYEEEE. The CDR3 is 13 residues long. With 0 bases removed from V and 8 bases from J, the gap between germline ends came to 11 bases. CDR3 nucleotides: TGTGCCAGCAGCTTGGGACTGGGGCACGGCTACACCTTC. This gives the protein CASSLGLGHGYTF.

This chain connects TRBV28 to TRBJ1-2, with 9 bases matching TRBD1. V lost 3 bases and J lost 8; bases outside the gene matches: 7. The germline CDR1 and CDR2 sequences are MDHEN and SYDVKM. The CDR3 is made up of 14 amino acids. The chain's CDR3 is CASSLDRGLYGYTF. DNA for the CDR3: TGTGCCAGCAGTTTGGACAGGGGATTATACGGCTACACCTTC.

The genes are TRBV27 and TRBJ1-5; 9 nucleotides align to TRBD1. This CDR3 has 14 residues. The V and J ends lost 4 bases and 7 bases, in that order; junction bases with no gene match: 5. Per germline, CDR1 MNHEY and CDR2 SMNVEV (reference sequence). Here the CDR3 DNA reads TGTGCCAGCAGTTGGGGACAGGGTGACCAGCCCCAGCATTTT. It translates to CASSWGQGDQPQHF.

The chain recombines TRBV19 with TRBJ2-1; TRBD2 might be the D (6 bases). CDR3 length: 14 residues. Trimming pared 6 bases from V and 8 bases from J, leaving 17 bases between. The germline V gene has CDR1 LNHDA and CDR2 SQIVND (reference sequence). CDR3 sequence: CASRARELQDEQFF. The CDR3, as DNA: TGTGCCAGTAGGGCACGGGAGCTCCAGGATGAGCAGTTCTTC.

The chain is built from TRBV19 and TRBJ2-5; D is possibly TRBD1 (6 bases). V lost 4 bases and J lost 4, with 13 bases in between. The CDR3 has 14 amino acids. Germline V gene lookup returns CDR1 LNHDA and CDR2 SQIVND (reference sequence). The CDR3 DNA follows: TGTGCCAGTAGTACCCGAATGGGGGCAGAGACCCAGTACTTC. Amino acid sequence: CASSTRMGAETQYF.

The chain uses TRBV9 and TRBJ1-5; D not resolved. Trimming left V 3 bases short and J 6 bases short, with 22 bases between. The CDR3 is 17 amino acids. CDR1 SGDLS and CDR2 YYNGEE come from the germline V gene. The CDR3 DNA reads as TGTGCCAGCAGCGCACTTAAGACTTGTAGAGCCTGTCAGCCCCAGCATTTT. Its protein is CASSALKTCRACQPQHF.

The V call is TRBV7-9, the J call TRBJ2-7; 10 bases are shared with TRBD1. J lost 7 bases, V lost 1 base, and 7 bases had no gene match. Per the germline V gene, CDR1 is SEHNR and CDR2 is FQNEAQ (reference sequence). The CDR3 runs 15 residues. CDR3 in DNA: TGTGCCAGCAGCTTAGGGACAGGGGGGGAGTGGGAGCAGTACTTC. Translation: CASSLGTGGEWEQYF.

This chain connects TRBV5-1 to TRBJ1-3; D call uncertain. The germline gives CDR1 SGHRS, CDR2 YFSETQ. Trimming stripped 3 bases from V and 3 bases from J, with 10 bases between. The CDR3 runs 14 residues. The CDR3 DNA reads as TGCGCCAGCAGCTCCTCCAGTGGTGGAAACACCATATATTTT. It specifies CASSSSSGGNTIYF.

This chain joins TRBV2 and TRBJ2-4; 7 bases map to TRBD2. The CDR3 has 14 amino acids. From germline, CDR1 is SNHLY and CDR2 FYNNEI. V dropped 6 bases and J dropped 8; count of bases not matched to a gene: 10. This CDR3 reads CASRWEGTGDIQYF. DNA for the CDR3: TGTGCCAGCAGGTGGGAGGGTACGGGGGACATTCAGTACTTC.

CDR3 protein: CASSYGTGRQETQYF. The CDR3 nucleotides are TGCGCCAGCAGCTACGGGACAGGGAGGCAAGAGACCCAGTACTTC. This chain links TRBV5-1 with TRBJ2-5, with TRBD1 matching over 9 bases. With 3 bases clipped from V and 2 bases from J, the junction kept 5 bases outside the gene matches. The CDR3 has 15 amino acids. The germline CDR1 and CDR2 sequences are SGHRS and YFSETQ.

V and J are TRBV4-3 and TRBJ2-7; 8 bases fit TRBD1. The CDR3 covers 15 residues. Germline lookup yields CDR1 LGHNA and CDR2 YSLEER. V was clipped by 4 bases and J by 1 base; unmatched bases: 6. The CDR3 region is CASSLTGTGSYEQYF. The CDR3 region has the DNA TGCGCCAGCAGCCTCACCGGGACAGGTTCCTACGAGCAGTACTTC.

The rearrangement links TRBV19 to TRBJ2-7; 8 bases align to TRBD2. This CDR3 has 15 residues. Losses at the gene ends were 5 bases for V and 4 bases for J; bases not matched to a gene: 10. The germline gives CDR1 LNHDA, CDR2 SQIVND (reference sequence). CDR3 nucleotides: TGTGCCAGTAGTGACGGTAGCGGGGTCCTGTACGAGCAGTACTTC. Protein product: CASSDGSGVLYEQYF.

CDR3 DNA: TGTGCCTGGGGTCGGGGACTAGCGGGAGGGGAGGATACGCAGTATTTT. Translating gives CAWGRGLAGGEDTQYF. The chain is built from TRBV30 and TRBJ2-3, with 16 bases identical to TRBD2. The CDR3 is 16 residues long. Looked up from germline, CDR1 is GTSNPN and CDR2 is SVGIG (reference sequence). With 5 bases clipped from V and 6 bases from J, the junction kept 8 bases outside the gene matches.

As DNA, the CDR3 is TGTGCCAGCAGCTCCAGGACTAGTGATTACAATGAGCAGTTCTTC. It encodes CASSSRTSDYNEQFF. This chain links TRBV7-6 with TRBJ2-1, with TRBD2 matching 7 bases. The V and J ends lost 4 bases and 4 bases, in that order; junction bases with no gene match: 7. CDR3 length: 15 residues. Germline CDR1 reads SGHVS; CDR2 reads FNYEAQ.